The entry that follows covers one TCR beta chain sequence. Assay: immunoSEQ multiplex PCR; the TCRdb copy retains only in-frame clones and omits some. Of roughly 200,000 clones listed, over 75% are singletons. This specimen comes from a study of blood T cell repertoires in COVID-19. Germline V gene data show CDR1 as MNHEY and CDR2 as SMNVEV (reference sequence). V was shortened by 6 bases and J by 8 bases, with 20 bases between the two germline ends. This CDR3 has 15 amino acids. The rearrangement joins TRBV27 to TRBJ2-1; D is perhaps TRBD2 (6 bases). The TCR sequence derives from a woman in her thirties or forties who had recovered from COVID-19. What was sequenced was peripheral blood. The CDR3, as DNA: TGTGCCAGCAGCCTAATTGAGGAGGGTTCCCATGAGCAGTTCTTC. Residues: CASSLIEEGSHEQFF.